The next 32 T cell receptor beta chains were all read from a single sample in a study of response to subunit inactivated influenza vaccine. TCRdb independently ran MiXCR on the RT-PCR reads; one entry per CDR3 protein. The data contain 630,000 or so distinct CDR3 sequences, around 16% of them singletons. The sequences come from PBMCs from blood, collected approximately 12 days after vaccination. The source is a man aged 45-65 years who received an inactivated influenza vaccine.

This chain links TRBV20-1 with TRBJ2-7; a weak D match, TRBD2 (6 bases). Germline lookup yields CDR1 DFQATT and CDR2 SNEGSKA (reference sequence). CDR3 length: 16 residues. Between the trimmed V and J ends, which lost 0 bases and 1 base, there was a span of 16 bases. CDR3 amino acids: CSARDSGRDPSYEQYF. In nucleotides, the CDR3 is TGCAGTGCTAGAGATTCGGGGCGGGACCCGTCCTACGAGCAGTACTTC.

A few counts support this clonotype. V and J are TRBV24-1 and TRBJ2-3, with 7 bases lining up with TRBD1. Germline trimming cut 1 base from V and 1 base from J; bases unmatched to any gene: 1. The V gene's germline CDR1 is KGHDR and CDR2 SFDVKD. This CDR3 is 15 amino acids long. The DNA of the CDR3 is TGTGCCACCAGTGATTTTGGGACAGGCACAGATACGCAGTATTTT. This encodes CATSDFGTGTDTQYF.

This clonotype was counted between two and nine times. CDR3 coding DNA: TGTGCCAGCAGTTATCAGCTCCTTTTAACTCGGCCCGGGGGCGAGCAGTACTTC. As protein: CASSYQLLLTRPGGEQYF. The chain combines TRBV6-2 or TRBV6-3 with TRBJ2-7; a possible D gene is TRBD2 (6 bases). CDR1 is MNHEY and CDR2 is SVGEGT in the germline V gene. The CDR3 has 18 amino acids. V lost 3 bases and J 6 bases, leaving 27 bases between the germline ends.

The gene calls are TRBV20-1 and TRBJ2-7, with 9 bases that match TRBD1. The V segment lost 4 bases and the J segment 2 bases; nucleotides outside the gene matches: 9. The CDR3 has 15 amino acids. Germline CDR1 reads DFQATT; CDR2 reads SNEGSKA (reference sequence). This chain's CDR3 is CSATSLTGGAYEQYF. The CDR3 nucleotides are TGCAGTGCTACATCCCTGACAGGGGGAGCCTACGAGCAGTACTTC.

This clonotype has just a few counts. This chain links TRBV11-2 with TRBJ2-7; D tentatively fits TRBD1 or TRBD2 (5 bases each). The length of the CDR3 is 14 residues. Trimming stripped 4 bases from V and 3 bases from J, with 13 bases between. Germline V lookup: CDR1 SGHAT, CDR2 FQNNGV. In nucleotides, the CDR3 is TGTGCCAGCAGCTCATGGGACCAAATCTACGAGCAGTACTTC. It yields the protein CASSSWDQIYEQYF.

The chain carries TRBV7-2 and TRBJ2-5; unclear D gene. The germline V gene encodes CDR1 SGHTA and CDR2 FQGNSA. CDR3 length: 15 residues. Trimming took 5 bases from V and 4 from J, leaving 17 bases between them. CDR3 nucleotide sequence: TGTGCCAGCAGCGCACGAGTAGGGTCGGGAGAGACCCAGTACTTC. It codes for CASSARVGSGETQYF.

The chain has TRBV7-2 and TRBJ2-2; D gene ambiguous. V dropped 1 base and J dropped 4 bases, with 13 bases sitting between them. The CDR3 has 16 amino acids. Germline values: CDR1 SGHTA, CDR2 FQGNSA. DNA for the CDR3: TGTGCCAGCAGCTTAGTAGGTACGGCGGCCACCGGGGAGCTGTTTTTT. Its translation is CASSLVGTAATGELFF.

Only a few counts were recorded for this clonotype. The chain uses TRBV6-2 or TRBV6-3 and TRBJ2-1; the D gene is possibly TRBD2 (7 bases). This CDR3 is 16 amino acids long. Deletions cut 6 bases from V and 3 bases from J, with 18 bases between. CDR1 is MNHEY and CDR2 is SVGEGT in the germline V gene. CDR3 DNA: TGTGCCAGCAGCCTAACAAGGGGGGGCTTCTACAATGAGCAGTTCTTC. As protein: CASSLTRGGFYNEQFF.

This CDR3 is CSAATSGSVPEQFF. In nucleotides, the CDR3 is TGCAGCGCAGCCACTAGCGGGAGTGTCCCTGAGCAGTTCTTC. The rearrangement uses TRBV29-1 and TRBJ2-1; 11 bases fit TRBD2. V trimming: 7 bases; J trimming: 9 bases; junction bases outside the gene matches: 11. This CDR3 is built from 14 residues. CDR1 SQVTM and CDR2 ANQGSEA come from the germline V gene.

This clonotype was found many times. Written as DNA, the CDR3 is TGTGCCAGTAGTATAGCACCCCGGAGACTTGCCACTGAAGCTTTCTTT. Protein: CASSIAPRRLATEAFF. This rearrangement joins TRBV19 to TRBJ1-1; D remains unclear. Trimming left V 1 base short and J 4 bases short, with 16 bases between. This CDR3 region has 16 residues. Germline assignment: CDR1 LNHDA and CDR2 SQIVND (reference sequence).

The table lists this clonotype with a few counts. This chain connects TRBV2 to TRBJ2-3; 8 bases fit TRBD2. CDR1 is SNHLY and CDR2 is FYNNEI in the germline V gene. This CDR3 has 15 residues. J was trimmed by 6 bases and V by 4 bases; bases with no gene match: 9. DNA of the CDR3: TGTGCCAGCAGTGTAGCGGGACTGGGGGCCGATACGCAGTATTTT. This translates into CASSVAGLGADTQYF. Together with reference TRBV2 and TRBJ2-3, the CDR3 gives the full variable domain: EPEVTQTPSHQVTQMGQEVILRCVPISNHLYFYWYRQILGQKVEFLVSFYNNEISEKSEIFDDQFSVERPDGSNFTLKIRSTKLEDSAMYFCASSVAGLGADTQYFGPGTRLTVL.

This clonotype appeared a few times. The chain has TRBV10-3 and TRBJ2-3; D uncertain. CDR3 length: 14 residues. Germline CDR1 and CDR2: ENHRY and SYGVKD. Trimming left V 6 bases short and J 2 bases short, with 12 bases between. The CDR3 coding sequence is TGTGCCATCAGGACTTTTGGCACCACAGATACGCAGTATTTT. It specifies CAIRTFGTTDTQYF.

At least ten counts were recorded for this clonotype. The chain is built from TRBV7-2 and TRBJ2-1, with D perhaps TRBD2 (6 bases). Germline V gene data show CDR1 as SGHTA and CDR2 as FQGNSA. V gave up 6 bases and J gave up 4 bases, with 19 bases separating them. The CDR3 is made up of 16 amino acids. CDR3 sequence: CASRSTRPSEYNEQFF. CDR3 nucleotides: TGTGCCAGCAGATCCACTCGGCCTAGCGAGTACAATGAGCAGTTCTTC.

This clonotype showed up just once. The genes are TRBV20-1 and TRBJ1-1; D call uncertain. CDR3 length: 14 residues. From germline, CDR1 is DFQATT and CDR2 SNEGSKA (reference sequence). V dropped 0 bases and J dropped 6 bases, with 14 bases sitting between them. The CDR3: CSARDYGRIAEAFF. The CDR3 DNA follows: TGCAGTGCTAGAGATTATGGGCGAATCGCTGAAGCTTTCTTT.

The V gene is TRBV20-1, the J gene TRBJ2-1, with 7 bases aligning to TRBD2. Looked up from germline, CDR1 is DFQATT and CDR2 is SNEGSKA (reference sequence). The CDR3 totals 16 residues. V shed 3 bases, J shed 0 bases, and the junction held 8 bases outside the gene matches. CDR3 loop: CSARGSGIRSYNEQFF. CDR3 coding DNA: TGCAGTGCTAGGGGGAGCGGGATCCGCTCCTACAATGAGCAGTTCTTC.

Only a few counts were recorded for this clonotype. CDR3 region: CSARRTGGLAKNIQYF. CDR3 DNA: TGCAGTGCTAGACGGACGGGAGGCCTAGCCAAAAACATTCAGTACTTC. The chain joins TRBV20-1 to TRBJ2-4; the match to TRBD2 covers 7 bases. This CDR3 is built from 16 residues. CDR1 DFQATT and CDR2 SNEGSKA come from the germline V gene (reference sequence). V dropped 2 bases and J dropped 0; count of bases not matched to a gene: 7.

This clonotype was seen more than once but under ten times. This chain uses TRBV7-9 with TRBJ2-7; perhaps TRBD1 as D (5 bases). This CDR3 is 12 amino acids long. The germline V gene has CDR1 SEHNR and CDR2 FQNEAQ (reference sequence). The V gene lost 3 bases and the J gene lost 6 bases, with 9 bases spanning the gap. For the CDR3, the DNA is TGTGCCAGCAGCTTTAAAGGGGCCGAGCAGTACTTC. Its translation is CASSFKGAEQYF.

This clonotype occurred many times. V is TRBV29-1 and J is TRBJ2-3; TRBD2 matches at 9 bases. This CDR3 has 13 residues. Losses at the gene ends were 6 bases for V and 4 bases for J; bases not matched to a gene: 5. The germline gives CDR1 SQVTM, CDR2 ANQGSEA. The CDR3 loop reads CSVGLAGADTQYF. As DNA, the CDR3 is TGCAGCGTGGGACTAGCTGGCGCAGATACGCAGTATTTT.

The rearrangement joins TRBV19 to TRBJ2-5, with 7 bases identical to TRBD1. CDR1 is LNHDA, CDR2 SQIVND, per germline (reference sequence). The J segment lost 4 bases and the V segment lost 3 bases, leaving 20 bases of the junction unmatched. CDR3 size: 19 residues. Here the CDR3 DNA reads TGTGCCAGTAGTATTGGTTGGATCGATAGGACAGGACAGAGAGAGACCCAGTACTTC. It codes for CASSIGWIDRTGQRETQYF.

This clonotype appeared many times. This chain joins TRBV28 and TRBJ2-1; D ambiguous. Germline V lookup: CDR1 MDHEN, CDR2 SYDVKM. There are 11 residues in the CDR3. V was shortened by 6 bases and J by 2 bases, with 2 bases between the two germline ends. The CDR3 region has the DNA TGTGCCAGCAGGGCCTACAATGAGCAGTTCTTC. Its protein is CASRAYNEQFF.

This clonotype was detected ten times or more. This rearrangement joins TRBV7-9 to TRBJ2-7, with a possible D match to TRBD1 (6 bases). The CDR3 is made up of 13 amino acids. Germline V CDR1 and CDR2: SEHNR, FQNEAQ (reference sequence). V was clipped by 5 bases and J by 2 bases, with 10 bases between them. Here the CDR3 DNA reads TGTGCCAGCAGCCGGGACACCCCCTACGAGCAGTACTTC. It yields the protein CASSRDTPYEQYF.

This chain connects TRBV6-2 or TRBV6-3 to TRBJ2-7; 8 bases fit TRBD2. The V segment lost 6 bases and the J segment 0 bases; nucleotides outside the gene matches: 10. The germline V gene encodes CDR1 MNHEY and CDR2 SVGEGT. CDR3 length equals 16 residues. CDR3 coding DNA: TGTGCCAGCAGGACTCGGCGGGAGGCGAGCTCCTACGAGCAGTACTTC. This encodes CASRTRREASSYEQYF.

The CDR3 sequence is CSVSLTGELFF. CDR3 bases: TGCAGCGTTAGCCTCACCGGGGAGCTGTTTTTT. The chain combines TRBV29-1 with TRBJ2-2, with D hard to call. This CDR3 spans 11 amino acids. V shed 5 bases and J shed 4 bases, with 5 bases lying between them. Germline loops: CDR1 SQVTM, CDR2 ANQGSEA.

This clonotype occurred a few times. The rearrangement joins TRBV5-6 to TRBJ2-2, with a possible D match to TRBD2 (6 bases). Trimming left V 5 bases short and J 1 base short, with 12 bases between. The CDR3 loop spans 15 amino acids. The V gene's germline CDR1 is SGHDT and CDR2 YYEEEE. The CDR3 protein is CASRRLALNTGELFF. CDR3 bases: TGTGCCAGCAGAAGGCTAGCGTTGAACACCGGGGAGCTGTTTTTT.

In DNA, the CDR3 is TGCAGCGTTGCAGGGCATTCCTTCCCTTGGGCTATTCGAGACGAGCAGTACTTC. This encodes CSVAGHSFPWAIRDEQYF. The rearrangement joins TRBV29-1 to TRBJ2-7, with D maybe TRBD1 (5 bases). V was clipped by 4 bases and J by 5 bases, with 30 bases between them. Germline CDR1 is SQVTM and CDR2 is ANQGSEA. The CDR3 consists of 18 residues.

The genes are TRBV7-2 and TRBJ1-4; maybe TRBD1 (5 bases). CDR1 is SGHTA and CDR2 is FQGNSA in the germline V gene. The CDR3 is 13 residues long. V shed 5 bases and J shed 12 bases, with 16 bases lying between them. CDR3 residues: CASSPHRSRELFF. CDR3 nucleotides: TGTGCCAGCAGCCCTCACAGGTCTAGGGAACTGTTTTTT.

In its sample, this clonotype was seen a few times. This chain links TRBV5-1 with TRBJ1-5; 7 nucleotides agree with TRBD1. The J segment lost 7 bases and the V segment lost 6 bases, leaving 16 bases of the junction unmatched. CDR1 is SGHRS and CDR2 is YFSETQ in the germline V gene. The CDR3 sequence is 16 residues long. CDR3 residues: CASKRFSDRVDQPQHF. CDR3 DNA sequence: TGCGCCAGCAAAAGATTCTCCGACAGGGTGGACCAGCCCCAGCATTTT.

The genes are TRBV7-2 and TRBJ1-1; no reliable D call. The germline V and J ends were trimmed by 5 bases and 0 bases, with 13 bases remaining between them. CDR3 length equals 15 residues. Germline assignment: CDR1 SGHTA and CDR2 FQGNSA. The CDR3 nucleotides read TGTGCCAGCAGCCCTAGGACGGATGTGAACACTGAAGCTTTCTTT. Its protein product is CASSPRTDVNTEAFF.

The V and J genes are TRBV12-3 or TRBV12-4 and TRBJ2-5; D remains ambiguous. The V end was cut by 5 bases, the J end by 3 bases, with 7 bases between. This CDR3 spans 12 amino acids. CDR3 residues: CASSGWEETQYF. CDR3 in DNA: TGTGCCAGCAGTGGTTGGGAAGAGACCCAGTACTTC.

This clonotype was observed a handful of times. The CDR3 protein is CASSRTSSGEQFF. The CDR3 DNA follows: TGTGCCAGCAGCCGGACTAGTAGTGGTGAGCAGTTCTTC. V and J are TRBV5-5 and TRBJ2-1, with 7 positions matching TRBD2. CDR3 length: 13 residues. CDR1 and CDR2 (germline): SGHKS, YYEKEE (reference sequence). The V segment lost 4 bases and the J segment 9 bases; nucleotides outside the gene matches: 7.

The chain is built from TRBV7-6 and TRBJ2-3, with D unclear. The CDR3 runs to 15 residues. Germline assignment: CDR1 SGHVS and CDR2 FNYEAQ. Between the trimmed V and J ends, which lost 2 bases and 5 bases, there was a span of 14 bases. The DNA for the CDR3 is TGTGCCAGCAGCTTACCGGGCCAAAAGGGAGATACGCAGTATTTT. Its translation: CASSLPGQKGDTQYF.

There are a few counts of this clonotype. The chain combines TRBV6-1 with TRBJ1-1; TRBD1 is a possible D gene (5 bases). This CDR3 comprises 14 residues. Germline V gene data show CDR1 as MNHNS and CDR2 as SASEGT. Trimming took off 7 bases at V and 8 bases at J, with 20 bases between the two ends. The CDR3 is CASITTRTGGEAFF. CDR3 coding DNA: TGTGCCAGCATCACAACCCGGACCGGGGGAGAAGCTTTCTTT.